These T cell receptor beta chains were read from a single sample in a study of blood T cell repertoires in COVID-19. Here immunoSEQ multiplex PCR was the method, and the copy in TCRdb shows in-frame clones only, minus some. The table has roughly 230,000 clones, roughly 84% seen once. Source material: peripheral blood. These TCRs come from a man between 40 and 49 years old with acute or convalescent COVID-19. Both conserved end residues are part of each CDR3. The order of the fields is J gene, clone size, D gene, V gene, CDR3 protein, CDR3 DNA. The D gene is left open where the match is weak. Part of the rows lack a size; the others show once, few, many or a class for expanded clones.

>TRBJ2-1|.|TRBD2|TRBV29-1
CSVSGGRGREQFF
TGCAGCGTATCGGGCGGGAGAGGCAGGGAGCAGTTCTTC
>TRBJ1-2|many|TRBD1|TRBV6-5
CASRDRDRLAAF
TGTGCCAGCAGAGACCGGGACAGACTCGCCGCCTTC
>TRBJ2-5|.|TRBD2|TRBV27
CASSLSSPGRQTQYF
TGTGCCAGCAGTTTATCGTCTCCCGGGAGGCAGACCCAGTACTTC
>TRBJ1-1|.|TRBD1|TRBV29-1
CSVEKQGARGAFF
TGCAGCGTTGAAAAACAGGGGGCGCGAGGAGCTTTCTTT
>TRBJ2-1|.|TRBD2|TRBV2
CASKAGVPDEQFF
TGTGCCAGCAAGGCGGGAGTTCCGGATGAGCAGTTCTTC
>TRBJ2-2|once|.|TRBV19
CASISAEPTGELFF
TGTGCCAGTATTTCAGCGGAACCCACCGGGGAGCTGTTTTTT
>TRBJ1-2|.|TRBD1|TRBV5-1
CASSLGTGRGGYTF
TGCGCCAGCAGCTTGGGGACAGGGAGGGGTGGCTACACCTTC
>TRBJ1-5|once|TRBD1|TRBV18
CASSPDRGRGQPQHF
TGTGCCAGCTCACCGGACAGGGGGCGCGGGCAGCCCCAGCATTTT
>TRBJ2-1|.|.|TRBV10-3
CAILGDPNTQKFF
TGTGCCATCCTCGGAGATCCTAATACCCAAAAGTTCTTC
>TRBJ2-1|once|.|TRBV11-2
CASSFSGGQRRNNEQFF
TGTGCCAGCAGCTTTTCCGGGGGACAGCGTAGAAACAATGAGCAGTTCTTC
>TRBJ2-7|.|TRBD2|TRBV28
CASSLSPTSGRLSYEQYF
TGTGCCAGCAGTTTATCCCCAACTAGCGGGAGGCTCTCCTACGAGCAGTACTTC
>TRBJ2-2|.|.|TRBV7-2
CASSFGSGTGELFF
TGTGCCAGCAGCTTCGGGAGTGGCACCGGGGAGCTGTTTTTT
>TRBJ2-7|.|.|TRBV18
CASSLQDSRSSYEQYF
TGTGCCAGCTCACTTCAGGACAGCCGGTCCTCCTACGAGCAGTACTTC
>TRBJ1-3|.|TRBD1|TRBV12-3/TRBV12-4
CASSWTGVNTIYF
TGTGCCAGCAGCTGGACAGGGGTAAACACCATATATTTT
>TRBJ1-2|.|.|TRBV6-2/TRBV6-3
CASSRPGLANGYTF
TGTGCCAGCAGCCGACCGGGACTCGCCAATGGCTACACCTTC
>TRBJ2-1|.|TRBD2|TRBV5-1
CASRTSGSSNYNEQFF
TGCGCCAGCAGGACTAGCGGGAGCTCTAACTACAATGAGCAGTTCTTC
>TRBJ2-1|.|.|TRBV4-3
CASSQDRTIMTYNEQFF
TGCGCCAGCAGCCAAGACAGGACTATCATGACGTACAATGAGCAGTTCTTC
>TRBJ2-1|.|.|TRBV3-1/TRBV3-2
CASSQVFSYLDPHNEQFF
TGTGCCAGCAGCCAAGTGTTTAGCTACCTAGATCCTCACAATGAGCAGTTCTTC
>TRBJ1-4|.|TRBD1|TRBV27
CASSLDRVSEKLFF
TGTGCCAGCAGTTTGGACAGGGTGTCAGAAAAACTGTTTTTT
>TRBJ2-5|.|TRBD2|TRBV3-1/TRBV3-2
CASRSSGRKETQYF
TGTGCCAGCAGGTCCTCCGGGAGGAAGGAGACCCAGTACTTC
>TRBJ2-7|few|.|TRBV27
CASSPFPVGEQYF
TGTGCCAGCAGTCCCTTTCCCGTCGGGGAGCAGTACTTC
>TRBJ2-7|.|.|TRBV27
CASSFLPDSYEQYF
TGTGCCAGCAGTTTTCTTCCGGACAGCTACGAGCAGTACTTC
>TRBJ1-2|.|.|TRBV4-2
CASSQDGYGYTF
TGTGCCAGCAGCCAAGACGGTTATGGCTACACCTTC
>TRBJ1-2|.|.|TRBV3-1/TRBV3-2
CASSQPRSGYTF
TGTGCCAGCAGCCAGCCGAGGTCTGGCTACACCTTC
>TRBJ2-2|.|TRBD2|TRBV2
CASSVEGIAGGGELFF
TGTGCCAGCAGTGTGGAGGGGATAGCGGGAGGCGGGGAGCTGTTTTTT
>TRBJ1-6|.|.|TRBV27
CASSRQTGSDSPLHF
TGTGCCAGCAGCCGACAAACAGGGAGCGATTCACCCCTCCACTTT
>TRBJ1-1|.|.|TRBV30
CAWSPHRGVGTEAFF
TGTGCCTGGAGTCCCCATCGGGGGGTCGGCACTGAAGCTTTCTTT
>TRBJ1-5|few|.|TRBV21-1
CASSSQQGVGNQPQHF
TGTGCCAGCAGCTCTCAACAGGGTGTTGGCAATCAGCCCCAGCATTTT
>TRBJ2-1|.|.|TRBV11-2
CASSLGGSYNEQFF
TGTGCCAGCAGCTTAGGGGGCTCATACAATGAGCAGTTCTTC
>TRBJ2-2|.|.|TRBV7-3
CASSLMGGGELFF
TGTGCCAGCAGCTTAATGGGAGGCGGGGAGCTGTTTTTT
>TRBJ2-7|few|TRBD1|TRBV6-6
CASSRGGQGSSYEQYF
TGTGCCAGCAGCAGGGGGGGACAGGGGAGCTCCTACGAGCAGTACTTC
>TRBJ2-1|.|TRBD2|TRBV7-3
CASSPTSGRYNEQFF
TGTGCCAGCAGCCCAACTAGCGGGCGGTACAATGAGCAGTTCTTC
>TRBJ1-1|.|.|TRBV6-5
CASSYTTGLGKTEAFF
TGTGCCAGCAGTTACACTACCGGACTTGGGAAAACTGAAGCTTTCTTT
>TRBJ2-7|.|TRBD2|TRBV15
CATSRDGSGRNEQYF
TGTGCCACCAGCAGAGATGGAAGCGGGAGGAACGAGCAGTACTTC
>TRBJ1-4|.|TRBD1|TRBV4-3
CASSHGTGGYEKLFF
TGCGCCAGCAGCCACGGGACAGGGGGCTATGAAAAACTGTTTTTT
>TRBJ2-1|.|TRBD2|TRBV6-5
CASSYMRMVAGDEQFF
TGTGCCAGCAGTTATATGAGGATGGTAGCGGGAGATGAGCAGTTCTTC
>TRBJ1-5|.|.|TRBV15
CATSRGQGRNQPQHF
TGTGCCACCAGCAGAGGTCAGGGGCGCAATCAGCCCCAGCATTTT
>TRBJ2-3|.|.|TRBV4-3
CASSQGNWRVGTDTQYF
TGCGCCAGCAGCCAAGGAAATTGGCGGGTAGGCACAGATACGCAGTATTTT
>TRBJ1-5|once|TRBD1|TRBV2
CASSGQGKGQPQHF
TGTGCCAGCAGTGGACAGGGTAAGGGTCAGCCCCAGCATTTT
>TRBJ1-5|few|TRBD1|TRBV4-1
CASSQVITGVYSNQPQHF
TGCGCCAGCAGCCAAGTGATCACAGGGGTGTATAGCAATCAGCCCCAGCATTTT
>TRBJ1-5|.|.|TRBV5-1
CASSPSGSQPQHF
TGCGCCAGCAGCCCCTCGGGGAGTCAGCCCCAGCATTTT
>TRBJ2-5|.|TRBD1|TRBV5-1
CASSLIRTGGQETQYF
TGCGCCAGCAGCTTGATAAGGACAGGGGGGCAAGAGACCCAGTACTTC
>TRBJ2-7|.|TRBD1|TRBV28
CASSLQGRPYEQYF
TGTGCCAGCAGCCTACAGGGGCGACCCTACGAGCAGTACTTC
>TRBJ2-2|.|.|TRBV27
CASSQREGGELFF
TGTGCCAGCAGTCAGAGAGAGGGCGGGGAGCTGTTTTTT
>TRBJ1-2|.|.|TRBV28
CASSLWGSGGANGYTF
TGTGCCAGCAGTTTATGGGGGAGCGGGGGGGCGAATGGCTACACCTTC
>TRBJ1-3|.|TRBD1|TRBV5-4
CASSLDRDSFSNTIYF
TGTGCCAGCAGCTTGGATCGGGACAGCTTCTCAAACACCATATATTTT
>TRBJ1-6|.|TRBD1|TRBV19
CASSIDITGVSPLHF
TGTGCCAGTAGTATCGACATCACAGGGGTGTCACCCCTCCACTTT
>TRBJ2-1|few|.|TRBV27
CASQKYQANEQFF
TGTGCCAGCCAAAAATATCAGGCAAATGAGCAGTTCTTC
>TRBJ1-5|few|.|TRBV2
CASRENRGPNQPQHF
TGTGCCAGCAGAGAGAACCGGGGTCCGAATCAGCCCCAGCATTTT